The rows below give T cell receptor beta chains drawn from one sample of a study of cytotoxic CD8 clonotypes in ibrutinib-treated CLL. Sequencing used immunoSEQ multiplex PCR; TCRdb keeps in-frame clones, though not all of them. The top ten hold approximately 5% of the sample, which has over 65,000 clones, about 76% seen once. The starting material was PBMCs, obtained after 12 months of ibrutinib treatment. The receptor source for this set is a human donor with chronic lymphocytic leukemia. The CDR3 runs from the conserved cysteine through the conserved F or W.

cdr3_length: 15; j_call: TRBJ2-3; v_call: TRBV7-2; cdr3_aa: CASRVPGLPQDTQYF
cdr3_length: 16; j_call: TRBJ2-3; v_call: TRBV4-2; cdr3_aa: CASSRGVEGGSDTQYF
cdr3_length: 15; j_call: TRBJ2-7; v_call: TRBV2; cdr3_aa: CASSAPGLTTYEQYF
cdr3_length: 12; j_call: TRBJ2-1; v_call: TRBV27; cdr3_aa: CASSLGSYEQFF
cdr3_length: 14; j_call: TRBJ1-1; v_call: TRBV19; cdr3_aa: CASRRGALNTEAFF
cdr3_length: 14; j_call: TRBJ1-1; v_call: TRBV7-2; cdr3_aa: CASSAGGMNTEAFF
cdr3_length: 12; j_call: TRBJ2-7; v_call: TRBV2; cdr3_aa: CASSVGRYEQYF
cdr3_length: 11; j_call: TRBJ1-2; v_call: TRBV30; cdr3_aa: CAWDRVGGYTF
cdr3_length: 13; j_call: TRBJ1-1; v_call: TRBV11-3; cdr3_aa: CASSSQVDTEAFF
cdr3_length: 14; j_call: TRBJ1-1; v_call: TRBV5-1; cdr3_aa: CASSLDRLNTEAFF
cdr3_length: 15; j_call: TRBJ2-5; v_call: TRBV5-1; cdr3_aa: CASSLGVQGRETQYF
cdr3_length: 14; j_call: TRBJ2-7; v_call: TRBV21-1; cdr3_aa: CASSKRRDPYEQYF
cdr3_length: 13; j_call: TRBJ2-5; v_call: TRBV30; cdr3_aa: CAWGLAGMETQYF
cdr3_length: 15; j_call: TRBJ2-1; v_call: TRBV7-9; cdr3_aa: CASRTTNGTAREQFF
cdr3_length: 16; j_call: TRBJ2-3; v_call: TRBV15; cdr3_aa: CATSTRQGQRTDTQYF
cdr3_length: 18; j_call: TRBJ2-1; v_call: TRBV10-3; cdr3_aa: CAIGDASGGKSSYNEQFF
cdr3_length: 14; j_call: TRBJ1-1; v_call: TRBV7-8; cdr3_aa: CASSPKYGDTEAFF
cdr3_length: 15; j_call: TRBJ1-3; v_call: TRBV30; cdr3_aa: CAWSTGSGSGNTIYF
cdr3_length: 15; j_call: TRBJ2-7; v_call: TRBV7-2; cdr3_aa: CASSPGGQAPGEQYF
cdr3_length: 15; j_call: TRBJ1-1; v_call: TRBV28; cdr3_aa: CASSFSEGMNTEAFF
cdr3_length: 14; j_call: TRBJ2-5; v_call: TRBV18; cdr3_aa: CASSPGTYQETQYF
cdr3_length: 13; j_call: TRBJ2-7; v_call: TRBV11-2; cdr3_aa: CASSLNQEGEQYF
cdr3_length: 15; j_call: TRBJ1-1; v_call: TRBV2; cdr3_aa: CASSVGHPGDTEAFF
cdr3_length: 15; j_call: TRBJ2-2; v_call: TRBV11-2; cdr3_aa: CASTRRGVGTGELFF
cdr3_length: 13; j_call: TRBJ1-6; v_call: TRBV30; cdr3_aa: CAWRGGAKGPLHF
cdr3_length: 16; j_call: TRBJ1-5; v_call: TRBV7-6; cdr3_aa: CASSPAGSYSNQPQHF
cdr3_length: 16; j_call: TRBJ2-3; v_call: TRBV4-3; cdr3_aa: CASSQQQGSSTDTQYF
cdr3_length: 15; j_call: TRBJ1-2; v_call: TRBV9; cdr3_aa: CASSVGFGAGYGYTF
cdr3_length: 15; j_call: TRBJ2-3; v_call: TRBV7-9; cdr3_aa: CASSLGDRGPDTQYF
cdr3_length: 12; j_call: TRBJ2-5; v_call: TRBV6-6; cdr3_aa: CASSTGGETQYF
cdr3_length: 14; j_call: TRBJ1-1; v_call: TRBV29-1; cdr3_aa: CSALAQGLGTEAFF
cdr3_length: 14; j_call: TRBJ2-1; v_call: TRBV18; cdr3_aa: CASTQGNSYNEQFF
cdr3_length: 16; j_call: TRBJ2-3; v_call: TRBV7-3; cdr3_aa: CASSLGVGGSTDTQYF
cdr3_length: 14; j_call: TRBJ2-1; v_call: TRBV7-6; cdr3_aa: CASTVGGGNNEQFF
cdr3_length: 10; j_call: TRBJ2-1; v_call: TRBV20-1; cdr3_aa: CSVRARLQFF
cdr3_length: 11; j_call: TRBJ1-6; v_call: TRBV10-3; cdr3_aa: CATAGGSPLHF
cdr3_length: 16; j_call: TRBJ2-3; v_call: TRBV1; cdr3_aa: CTSSPGASGGTDTQYF
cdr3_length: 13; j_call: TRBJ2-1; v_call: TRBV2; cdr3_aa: CAGSQGAPNEQFF
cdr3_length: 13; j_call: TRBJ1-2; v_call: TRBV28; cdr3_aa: CASSLDGLYGYTF
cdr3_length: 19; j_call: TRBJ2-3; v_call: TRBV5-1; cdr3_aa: CASSPTRTSGSSSTDTQYF
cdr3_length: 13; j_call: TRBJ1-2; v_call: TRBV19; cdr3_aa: CASSIRGQSGYTF
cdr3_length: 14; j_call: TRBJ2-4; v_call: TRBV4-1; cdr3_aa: CASSQDGTPNIQYF
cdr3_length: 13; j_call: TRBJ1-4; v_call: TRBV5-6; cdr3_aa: CASSLGAVGELFF
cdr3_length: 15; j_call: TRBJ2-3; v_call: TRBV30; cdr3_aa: CAWSVTGEGTDTQYF
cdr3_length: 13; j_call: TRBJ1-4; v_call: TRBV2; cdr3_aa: CASGGWTNEKLFF
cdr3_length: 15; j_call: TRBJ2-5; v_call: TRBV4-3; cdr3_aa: CASSQVGLAQETQYF